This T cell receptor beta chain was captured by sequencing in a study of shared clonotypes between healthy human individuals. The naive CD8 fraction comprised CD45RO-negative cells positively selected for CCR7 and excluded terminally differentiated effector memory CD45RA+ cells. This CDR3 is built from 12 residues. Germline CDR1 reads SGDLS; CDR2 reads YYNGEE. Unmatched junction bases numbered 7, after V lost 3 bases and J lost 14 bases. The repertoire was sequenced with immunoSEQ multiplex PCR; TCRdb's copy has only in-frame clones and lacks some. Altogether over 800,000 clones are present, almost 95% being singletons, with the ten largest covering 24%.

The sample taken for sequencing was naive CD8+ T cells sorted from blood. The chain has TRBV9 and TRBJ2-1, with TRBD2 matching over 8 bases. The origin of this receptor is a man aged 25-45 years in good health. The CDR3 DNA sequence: TGTGCCAGCAGCGCGTACGGGACTAGTAAGTTCTTC. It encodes CASSAYGTSKFF.